The 9 T cell receptor beta chains below were found in one sample sequenced in a study of shared clonotypes between healthy human individuals. CD8 cells regarded as naive lacked CD45RO, were positively chosen for CCR7, and omitted terminally differentiated effector memory CD45RA+ cells. Some clones are missing from TCRdb's copy, which holds only in-frame ones; the method was immunoSEQ multiplex PCR. The sample comprises around 1.9 million clones, more than 85% of which are singletons, and approximately 1.7% rests with the top ten. Sequencing was performed on naive CD8+ T cells from PBMCs. The receptors originated from a man younger than 30 in good health. Some clones in this sample may be carry-over from other donors' samples.

V usage is TRBV15 and J usage is TRBJ2-7; 11 positions agree with TRBD2. With 1 base clipped from V and 1 base from J, the junction kept 3 bases outside the gene matches. Per the germline V gene, CDR1 is LNHNV and CDR2 is YYDKDF (reference sequence). CDR3 length equals 16 residues. Written as DNA, the CDR3 is TGTGCCACCAGCAGAGGGGGACTAGCGGATTCCTACGAGCAGTACTTC. Protein product: CATSRGGLADSYEQYF.

J is TRBJ2-7 and V is TRBV11-2; no definite D call. CDR1 is SGHAT and CDR2 is FQNNGV in the germline V gene. The ends were cut back, 3 bases at V and 1 base at J, with 7 bases in the middle. The CDR3 consists of 13 residues. The CDR3 DNA follows: TGTGCCAGCAGCTTGACAATTTCCTACGAGCAGTACTTC. Amino acid sequence: CASSLTISYEQYF.

On this clone itself: This sample also contains other DNA sequences that code for the same CDR3. The chain uses TRBV29-1 and TRBJ2-2; D unclear. Trimming stripped 3 bases from V and 6 bases from J, with 5 bases between. This CDR3 comprises 11 residues. CDR1 and CDR2 (germline): SQVTM, ANQGSEA. The CDR3 loop is CSVDGPGELFF. The CDR3 DNA sequence: TGCAGCGTTGATGGGCCCGGGGAGCTGTTTTTT.

As regards this clone: The same CDR3 is also encoded by other DNA sequences in this sample. This rearrangement joins TRBV28 to TRBJ2-7; D might be TRBD1 (5 bases). The germline V gene has CDR1 MDHEN and CDR2 SYDVKM. V dropped 3 bases and J dropped 0 bases, with 9 bases sitting between them. The CDR3 is 14 amino acids. The CDR3 sequence: CASSFQGLSYEQYF. The CDR3, as DNA: TGTGCCAGCAGTTTCCAGGGCCTCTCCTACGAGCAGTACTTC. The variable domain in full, with the rest retrieved from reference TRBV28 and TRBJ2-7, is DVKVTQSSRYLVKRTGEKVFLECVQDMDHENMFWYRQDPGLGLRLIYFSYDVKMKEKGDIPEGYSVSREKKERFSLILESASTNQTSMYLCASSFQGLSYEQYFGPGTRLTVT.

The rearrangement joins TRBV15 to TRBJ2-7; 7 bases map to TRBD2. This CDR3 contains 13 residues. Germline values: CDR1 LNHNV, CDR2 YYDKDF (reference sequence). J gave up 6 bases and V 9 bases, and 11 bases lay outside the gene matches. In nucleotides, the CDR3 is TGTGCCACGGGGGAGGGAGAGCGGGGCGAGCAGTACTTC. Translation: CATGEGERGEQYF.

As regards this clone: This sample includes further DNA sequences coding for the same CDR3. This chain uses TRBV9 with TRBJ2-7; D gene uncertain. Germline CDR1 is SGDLS and CDR2 is YYNGEE. V was pared by 3 bases and J by 2 bases, with 6 bases between. The CDR3 consists of 12 residues. The CDR3 coding sequence is TGTGCCAGCAGCGGAGAGACCTACGAGCAGTACTTC. Its translation: CASSGETYEQYF.

The chain links TRBV28 to TRBJ1-1; TRBD1 matches 7 bases. The germline V gene has CDR1 MDHEN and CDR2 SYDVKM. After removal of 5 bases from V and 5 bases from J, the junction contained 8 bases not matched to a gene. This CDR3 comprises 14 residues. This CDR3 reads CASSLHRGGTEAFF. DNA of the CDR3: TGTGCCAGCAGTCTTCACAGGGGCGGGACTGAAGCTTTCTTT.

The rearrangement joins TRBV28 to TRBJ2-4; 12 bases fit TRBD2. The CDR3 contains 20 residues. Trimming removed 5 bases from V and 0 bases from J; junction bases left unmatched: 14. Germline lookup yields CDR1 MDHEN and CDR2 SYDVKM. This CDR3 is CASSLIRLAGVGRAKNIQYF. The CDR3 bases are TGTGCCAGCAGTCTAATCCGACTAGCGGGAGTTGGTCGAGCCAAAAACATTCAGTACTTC.

V gene TRBV7-6 combines with J gene TRBJ2-7; D unresolved. Trimming took off 1 base at V and 2 bases at J, with 12 bases between the two ends. Germline V lookup: CDR1 SGHVS, CDR2 FNYEAQ. The CDR3 spans 15 residues. This chain's CDR3 is CASSLDNSGPYEQYF. For the CDR3, the DNA is TGTGCCAGCAGCTTAGACAATTCAGGTCCCTACGAGCAGTACTTC.